This is a list of T cell receptor beta chains from one sample in a study of CD8 T cells in ankylosing spondylitis. Each CDR3 protein is one row after TCRdb ran MiXCR on the 5' RACE reads. The sample includes roughly 400,000 distinct CDR3 sequences, approximately 20% of them seen just once. The sample taken for sequencing was blood, either unsorted or a sorted T cell fraction (not recorded which). The receptors here all came from a male donor with ankylosing spondylitis. Both conserved end residues are part of each CDR3. D genes are given only for firm matches. Not all rows give a size; the values are once, few, many and, for expanded clones, a class.

TRBD2,TRBJ2-7,TRBV20-1,-,CSARGLAGGRAYEQYF,TGCAGTGCTAGAGGGCTAGCGGGGGGTAGAGCCTACGAGCAGTACTTC
-,TRBJ2-5,TRBV5-1,few,CASSRNREETQYF,TGCGCCAGCAGCCGTAACAGGGAAGAGACCCAGTACTTC
TRBD1,TRBJ1-5,TRBV18,-,CASSVGQDNQPQHF,TGTGCCAGCTCCGTCGGACAGGACAATCAGCCCCAGCATTTT
TRBD2,TRBJ2-3,TRBV28,-,CASSPMTSVDTQYF,TGTGCCAGCAGCCCCATGACTAGCGTGGATACGCAGTATTTT
TRBD1,TRBJ1-2,TRBV2,-,CASSLPRDRALDGYTF,TGTGCCAGCAGTCTACCCCGGGACAGGGCGTTAGATGGCTACACCTTC
-,TRBJ2-2,TRBV18,-,CASSPSPGTGELFF,TGTGCCAGCTCACCAAGTCCGGGCACCGGGGAGCTGTTTTTT
TRBD2,TRBJ2-1,TRBV7-3,few,CASSITSGRMDEQFF,TGTGCCAGCAGCATAACTAGCGGGAGAATGGATGAGCAGTTCTTC
TRBD1,TRBJ2-5,TRBV7-3,-,CARRQGARETQYF,TGTGCCAGAAGACAGGGGGCGCGAGAGACCCAGTACTTC
-,TRBJ1-4,TRBV11-2,-,CASSRPGRLNEKLFF,TGTGCCAGCAGCCGACCGGGACGGTTAAATGAAAAACTGTTTTTT
-,TRBJ2-1,TRBV7-2,-,CASSFGWESREQFF,TGTGCCAGCAGCTTTGGCTGGGAAAGTCGGGAGCAGTTCTTC